The rows below give T cell receptor beta chains drawn from one sample of a study of blood T cell repertoires in COVID-19. Only in-frame clones appear in the TCRdb table, and some are missing; sequencing was by immunoSEQ multiplex PCR. The sample lists 70,000 to 90,000 clones, around 87% occurring once. Material for sequencing was peripheral blood. The receptors derive from a man older than 75 with active or convalescent COVID-19. Each CDR3 is given with its conserved first and last residue. The D gene is left open where the match is weak. Clone sizes are given selectively: once, few, many, or a class where the clone is expanded.

.	.	TRBV28	TRBJ2-1	CASSLSGTHEQFF	TGTGCCAGCAGTTTAAGCGGCACGCATGAGCAGTTCTTC
.	.	TRBV5-1	TRBJ2-3	CASSLGSRDTQYF	TGCGCCAGCAGCTTGGGGTCCAGGGATACGCAGTATTTT
.	.	TRBV10-3	TRBJ1-2	CATFRGANYGYTF	TGTGCCACTTTCCGGGGGGCTAACTATGGCTACACCTTC
once	TRBD2	TRBV11-3	TRBJ2-1	CASSRGLAGGRSNEQFF	TGTGCCAGCAGCCGGGGACTAGCGGGGGGTCGTTCCAATGAGCAGTTCTTC
.	.	TRBV11-3	TRBJ2-5	CASSRKGARETQYF	TGTGCCAGCAGCCGGAAAGGGGCAAGGGAGACCCAGTACTTC
.	TRBD2	TRBV6-1	TRBJ2-2	CASSERLAGGPIGELFF	TGTGCCAGCAGTGAGAGGCTAGCGGGAGGGCCGATCGGGGAGCTGTTTTTT
few	TRBD2	TRBV5-1	TRBJ2-3	CASSLEGLAGPDTQYF	TGCGCCAGCAGCTTGGAAGGACTAGCGGGACCAGATACGCAGTATTTT
.	TRBD1	TRBV11-2	TRBJ2-1	CASSARGLDRVYNEQFF	TGTGCCAGCAGCGCGCGTGGTTTGGACAGGGTCTACAATGAGCAGTTCTTC
.	.	TRBV7-9	TRBJ1-3	CASTTGGGNTIYF	TGTGCCAGCACCACCGGAGGGGGAAACACCATATATTTT
.	TRBD1	TRBV6-5	TRBJ1-2	CASSYSETGFGYTF	TGTGCCAGCAGCTACAGTGAGACAGGGTTTGGCTACACCTTC
.	TRBD1	TRBV12-5	TRBJ1-5	CASGTGGSVLQPQHF	TGTGCTAGTGGCACAGGGGGATCTGTTCTTCAGCCCCAGCATTTT
.	.	TRBV6-1	TRBJ1-1	CASGETRGTEAFF	TGTGCCAGCGGTGAGACCAGGGGCACTGAAGCTTTCTTT
.	TRBD1	TRBV2	TRBJ1-5	CASLQGLDQPQHF	TGTGCCAGCCTACAGGGGCTCGATCAGCCCCAGCATTTT
.	TRBD1	TRBV28	TRBJ1-4	CASSLLTGVDFLFF	TGTGCCAGCAGTTTACTGACAGGGGTTGACTTTCTGTTTTTT
.	TRBD1	TRBV19	TRBJ1-1	CASADRGFTEAFF	TGTGCCAGTGCTGACAGGGGGTTCACTGAAGCTTTCTTT
.	TRBD2	TRBV13	TRBJ2-1	CASSLGTSQDEQFF	TGTGCCAGCAGCCTTGGGACTAGCCAGGATGAGCAGTTCTTC
.	.	TRBV30	TRBJ2-3	CAWSGRGSADTQYF	TGTGCCTGGAGTGGGAGGGGCAGCGCAGATACGCAGTATTTT
.	.	TRBV7-9	TRBJ1-5	CASSLSTGNQPQHF	TGTGCCAGCAGCTTATCAACAGGGAATCAGCCCCAGCATTTT
few	.	TRBV10-2	TRBJ2-1	CASGRGGRTYNEQFF	TGCGCCAGCGGTAGGGGGGGGAGGACCTACAATGAGCAGTTCTTC
.	TRBD1	TRBV5-1	TRBJ1-1	CASSDRDLNTEAFF	TGCGCCAGCAGCGACAGGGACTTGAACACTGAAGCTTTCTTT
.	.	TRBV19	TRBJ2-1	CASINRGGSYNEQFF	TGTGCCAGTATAAACAGGGGAGGTTCCTACAATGAGCAGTTCTTC
.	TRBD1	TRBV18	TRBJ1-1	CASSLDRDYTEAFF	TGTGCCAGCTCACTTGACAGGGACTACACTGAAGCTTTCTTT
.	TRBD2	TRBV4-1	TRBJ2-5	CASSPTPGLAGSETQYF	TGCGCCAGCAGCCCAACACCGGGACTAGCGGGAAGCGAGACCCAGTACTTC
.	.	TRBV18	TRBJ1-4	CASSRSQGEEEKLFF	TGTGCCAGCTCGCGATCACAGGGAGAAGAGGAAAAACTGTTTTTT
.	.	TRBV7-6	TRBJ1-4	CASSLGTANEKLFF	TGTGCCAGCAGCTTAGGGACAGCAAATGAAAAACTGTTTTTT
.	.	TRBV6-5	TRBJ2-3	CASRFTRSTDTQYF	TGTGCCAGCAGATTTACAAGATCCACAGATACGCAGTATTTT
.	.	TRBV2	TRBJ1-1	CAIRQQNTEAFF	TGTGCCATCCGACAGCAGAACACTGAAGCTTTCTTT
.	.	TRBV27	TRBJ1-2	CASSLYGGNYGYTF	TGTGCCAGCAGTTTATATGGCGGAAACTATGGCTACACCTTC
.	TRBD1	TRBV5-4	TRBJ2-2	CASSLPGQGAPNTGELFF	TGTGCCAGCAGCTTGCCGGGACAGGGGGCGCCGAACACCGGGGAGCTGTTTTTT
.	.	TRBV7-2	TRBJ1-5	CASSSPTASNQPQHF	TGTGCCAGCAGCTCCCCGACAGCTAGCAATCAGCCCCAGCATTTT
.	TRBD1	TRBV10-3	TRBJ1-1	CAISDYGTGSMNTEAFF	TGTGCCATCAGTGATTATGGGACAGGAAGCATGAACACTGAAGCTTTCTTT
.	.	TRBV29-1	TRBJ1-2	CSVGAVDTNYGYTF	TGCAGCGTTGGCGCCGTAGACACTAACTATGGCTACACCTTC